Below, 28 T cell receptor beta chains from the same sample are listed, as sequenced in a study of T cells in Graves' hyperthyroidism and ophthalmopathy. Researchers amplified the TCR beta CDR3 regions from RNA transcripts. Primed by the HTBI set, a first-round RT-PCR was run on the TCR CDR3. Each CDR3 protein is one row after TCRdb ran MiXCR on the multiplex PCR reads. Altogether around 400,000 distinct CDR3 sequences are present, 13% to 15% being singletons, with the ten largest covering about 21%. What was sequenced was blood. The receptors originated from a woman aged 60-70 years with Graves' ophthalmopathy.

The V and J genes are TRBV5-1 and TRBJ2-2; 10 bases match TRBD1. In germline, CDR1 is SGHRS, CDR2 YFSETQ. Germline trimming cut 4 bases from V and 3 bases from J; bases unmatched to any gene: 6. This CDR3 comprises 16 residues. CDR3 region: CASSPMGQGYTGELFF. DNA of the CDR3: TGCGCCAGCAGCCCGATGGGACAGGGGTACACCGGGGAGCTGTTTTTT.

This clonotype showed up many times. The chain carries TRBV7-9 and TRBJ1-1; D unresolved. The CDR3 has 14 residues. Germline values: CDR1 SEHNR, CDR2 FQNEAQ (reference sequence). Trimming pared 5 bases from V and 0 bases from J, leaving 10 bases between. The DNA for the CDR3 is TGTGCCAGCAGCCTGTCTATGGTGAACACTGAAGCTTTCTTT. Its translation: CASSLSMVNTEAFF. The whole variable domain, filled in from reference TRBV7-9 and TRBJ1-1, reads DTGVSQNPRHKITKRGQNVTFRCDPISEHNRLYWYRQTLGQGPEFLTYFQNEAQLEKSRLLSDRFSAERPKGSFSTLEIQRTEQGDSAMYLCASSLSMVNTEAFFGQGTRLTVV.

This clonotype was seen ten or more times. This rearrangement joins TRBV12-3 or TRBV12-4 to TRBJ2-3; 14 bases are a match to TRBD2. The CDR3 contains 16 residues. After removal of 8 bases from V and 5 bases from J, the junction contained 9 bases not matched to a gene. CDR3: CASDRTSGRKGDTQYF. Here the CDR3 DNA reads TGTGCCAGCGATCGGACTAGCGGGAGGAAGGGAGATACGCAGTATTTT.

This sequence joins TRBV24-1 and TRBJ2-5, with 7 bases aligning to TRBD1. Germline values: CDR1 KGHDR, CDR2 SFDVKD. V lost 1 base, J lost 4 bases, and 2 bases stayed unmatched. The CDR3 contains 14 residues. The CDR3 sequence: CATSDFNRGETQYF. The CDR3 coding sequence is TGTGCCACCAGTGATTTTAACAGGGGAGAGACCCAGTACTTC.

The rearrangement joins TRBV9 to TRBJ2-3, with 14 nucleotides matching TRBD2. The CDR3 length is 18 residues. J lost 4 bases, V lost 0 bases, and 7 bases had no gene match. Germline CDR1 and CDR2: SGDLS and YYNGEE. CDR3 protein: CASSVAAGLAGGPDTQYF. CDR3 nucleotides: TGTGCCAGCAGCGTAGCAGCCGGACTAGCGGGAGGACCAGATACGCAGTATTTT.

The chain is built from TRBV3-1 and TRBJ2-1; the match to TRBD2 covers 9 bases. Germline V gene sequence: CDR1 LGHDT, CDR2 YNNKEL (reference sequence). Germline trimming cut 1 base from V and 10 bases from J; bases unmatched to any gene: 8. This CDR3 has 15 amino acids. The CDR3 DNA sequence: TGTGCCAGCAGCCAAGGGGCGGGAGGGCCCTGGGAGCAGTTCTTC. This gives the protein CASSQGAGGPWEQFF.

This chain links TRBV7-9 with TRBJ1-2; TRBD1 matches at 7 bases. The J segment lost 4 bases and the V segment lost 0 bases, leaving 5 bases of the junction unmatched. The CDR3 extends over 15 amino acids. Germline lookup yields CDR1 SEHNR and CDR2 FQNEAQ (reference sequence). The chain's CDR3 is CASSLARTGLYGYTF. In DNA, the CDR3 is TGTGCCAGCAGCTTAGCGCGGACAGGACTCTATGGCTACACCTTC.

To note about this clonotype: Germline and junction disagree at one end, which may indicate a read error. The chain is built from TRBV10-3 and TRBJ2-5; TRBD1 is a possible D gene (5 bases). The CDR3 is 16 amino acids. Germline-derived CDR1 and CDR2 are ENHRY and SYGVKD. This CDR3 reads CTISEAKGANQEIQYF. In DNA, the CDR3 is TGTACCATCAGTGAGGCAAAAGGGGCTAACCAAGAGATCCAGTACTTC.

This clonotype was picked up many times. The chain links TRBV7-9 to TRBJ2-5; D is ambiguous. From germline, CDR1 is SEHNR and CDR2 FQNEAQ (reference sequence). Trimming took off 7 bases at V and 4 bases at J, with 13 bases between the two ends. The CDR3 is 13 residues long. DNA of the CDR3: TGTGCCAGCACTGGCCTTGAGGTAGAGACCCAGTACTTC. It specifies CASTGLEVETQYF.

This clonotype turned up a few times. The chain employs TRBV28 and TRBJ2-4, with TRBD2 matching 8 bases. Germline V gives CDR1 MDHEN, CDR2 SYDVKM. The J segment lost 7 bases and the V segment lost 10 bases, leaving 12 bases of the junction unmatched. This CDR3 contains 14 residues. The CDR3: CATSFSREGNIQYF. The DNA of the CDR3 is TGTGCCACCTCTTTTTCCCGGGAGGGGAACATTCAGTACTTC. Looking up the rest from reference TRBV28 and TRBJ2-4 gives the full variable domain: DVKVTQSSRYLVKRTGEKVFLECVQDMDHENMFWYRQDPGLGLRLIYFSYDVKMKEKGDIPEGYSVSREKKERFSLILESASTNQTSMYLCATSFSREGNIQYFGAGTRLSVL.

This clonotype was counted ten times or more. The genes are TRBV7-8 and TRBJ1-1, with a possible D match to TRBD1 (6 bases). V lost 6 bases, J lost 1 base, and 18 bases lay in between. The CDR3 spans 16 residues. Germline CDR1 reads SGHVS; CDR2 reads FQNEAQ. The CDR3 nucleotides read TGTGCCAGCAGACCTAGGTCACGGGGGCAGAACACTGAAGCTTTCTTT. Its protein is CASRPRSRGQNTEAFF.

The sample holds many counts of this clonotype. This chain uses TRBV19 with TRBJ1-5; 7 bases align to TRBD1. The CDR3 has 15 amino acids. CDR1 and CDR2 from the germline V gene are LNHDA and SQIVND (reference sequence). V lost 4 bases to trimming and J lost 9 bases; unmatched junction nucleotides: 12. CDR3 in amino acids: CASSTDRAPPRPQHF. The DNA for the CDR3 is TGTGCCAGTAGTACCGACAGGGCGCCCCCGCGGCCCCAGCATTTT.

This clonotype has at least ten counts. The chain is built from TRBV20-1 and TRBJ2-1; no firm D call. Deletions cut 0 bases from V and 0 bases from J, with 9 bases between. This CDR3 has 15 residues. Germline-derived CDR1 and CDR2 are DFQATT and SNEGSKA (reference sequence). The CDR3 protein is CSARDSAVSYNEQFF. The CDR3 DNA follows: TGCAGTGCTAGAGATTCCGCCGTCTCCTACAATGAGCAGTTCTTC.

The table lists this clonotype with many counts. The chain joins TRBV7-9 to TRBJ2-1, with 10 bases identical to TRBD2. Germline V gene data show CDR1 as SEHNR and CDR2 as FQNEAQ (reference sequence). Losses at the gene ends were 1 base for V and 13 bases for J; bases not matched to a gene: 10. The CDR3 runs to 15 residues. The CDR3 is CASSLGRLAGALQFF. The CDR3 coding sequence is TGTGCCAGCAGCTTAGGGAGGCTAGCGGGAGCACTACAGTTCTTC.

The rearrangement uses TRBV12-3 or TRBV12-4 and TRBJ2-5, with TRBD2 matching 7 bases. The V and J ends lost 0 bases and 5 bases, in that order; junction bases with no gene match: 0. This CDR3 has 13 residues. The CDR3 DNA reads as TGTGCCAGCAGTTTAGCGCGGGGGGAGACCCAGTACTTC. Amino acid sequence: CASSLARGETQYF.

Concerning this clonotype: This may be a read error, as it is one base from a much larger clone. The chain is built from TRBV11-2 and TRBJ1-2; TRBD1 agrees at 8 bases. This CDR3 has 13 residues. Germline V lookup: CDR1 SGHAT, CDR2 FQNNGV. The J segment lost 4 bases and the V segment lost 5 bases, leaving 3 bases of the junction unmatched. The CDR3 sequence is CASSRDRPYGYTF. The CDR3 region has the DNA TGTGCCAGCAGCCGGGACAGGCCCTATGGCTACACCTTC.

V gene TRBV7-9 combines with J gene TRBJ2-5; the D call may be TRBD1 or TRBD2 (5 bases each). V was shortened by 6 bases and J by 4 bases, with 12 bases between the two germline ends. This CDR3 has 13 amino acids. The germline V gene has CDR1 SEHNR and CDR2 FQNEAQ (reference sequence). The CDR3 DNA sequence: TGTGCCAGCAGGCGTGAGGGGAGAGAGACCCAGTACTTC. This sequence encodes CASRREGRETQYF.

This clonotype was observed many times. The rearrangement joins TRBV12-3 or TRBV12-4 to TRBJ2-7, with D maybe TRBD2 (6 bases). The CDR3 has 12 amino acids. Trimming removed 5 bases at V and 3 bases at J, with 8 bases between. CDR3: CASSNGGYEQYF. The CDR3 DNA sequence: TGTGCCAGCAGTAACGGGGGCTACGAGCAGTACTTC.

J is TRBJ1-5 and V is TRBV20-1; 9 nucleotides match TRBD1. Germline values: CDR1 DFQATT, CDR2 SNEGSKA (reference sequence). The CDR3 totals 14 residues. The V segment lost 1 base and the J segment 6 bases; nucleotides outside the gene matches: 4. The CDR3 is CSARGDRDSQPQHF. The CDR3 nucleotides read TGCAGTGCTAGAGGGGACAGGGATAGTCAGCCCCAGCATTTT.

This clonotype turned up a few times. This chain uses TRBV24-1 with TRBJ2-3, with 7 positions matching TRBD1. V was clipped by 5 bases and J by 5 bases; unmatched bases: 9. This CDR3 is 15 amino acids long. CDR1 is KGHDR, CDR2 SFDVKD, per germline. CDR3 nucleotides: TGTGCCACCAGTGGGCTGACGTCAGGGGGAGATACGCAGTATTTT. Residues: CATSGLTSGGDTQYF.

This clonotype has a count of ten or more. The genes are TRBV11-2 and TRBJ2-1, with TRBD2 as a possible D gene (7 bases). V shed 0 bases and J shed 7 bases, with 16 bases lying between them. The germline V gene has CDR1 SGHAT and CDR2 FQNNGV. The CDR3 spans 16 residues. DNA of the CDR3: TGTGCCAGCAGCTTAGATCCCGAGGGGGGGGTGAATGAGCAGTTCTTC. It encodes CASSLDPEGGVNEQFF.

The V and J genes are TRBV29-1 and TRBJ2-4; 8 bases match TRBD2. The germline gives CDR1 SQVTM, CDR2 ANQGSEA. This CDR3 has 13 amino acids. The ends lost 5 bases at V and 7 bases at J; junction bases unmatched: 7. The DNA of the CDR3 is TGCAGCGTTTCCCCATCTAGCGGGAACATTCAGTACTTC. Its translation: CSVSPSSGNIQYF.

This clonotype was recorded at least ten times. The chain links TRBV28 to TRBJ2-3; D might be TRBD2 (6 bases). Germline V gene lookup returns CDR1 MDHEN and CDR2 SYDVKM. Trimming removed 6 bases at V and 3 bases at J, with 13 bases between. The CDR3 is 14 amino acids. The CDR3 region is CASSMAEGTDTQYF. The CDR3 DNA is TGTGCCAGCAGCATGGCGGAGGGGACAGATACGCAGTATTTT.

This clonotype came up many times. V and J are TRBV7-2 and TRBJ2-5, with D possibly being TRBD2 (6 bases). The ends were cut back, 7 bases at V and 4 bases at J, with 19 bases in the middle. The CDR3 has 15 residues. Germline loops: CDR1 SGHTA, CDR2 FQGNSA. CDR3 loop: CASTLRGTAPETQYF. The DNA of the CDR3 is TGTGCCAGCACCCTTCGCGGGACGGCACCAGAGACCCAGTACTTC.

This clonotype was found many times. CDR3 coding DNA: TGTGCCAGCAGTGCCCGCCAGGGGGCCACCTACGAGCAGTACTTC. Protein sequence: CASSARQGATYEQYF. The V call is TRBV12-3 or TRBV12-4, the J call TRBJ2-7; TRBD1 matches 8 bases. The CDR3 totals 15 residues. V dropped 5 bases and J dropped 2; count of bases not matched to a gene: 8.

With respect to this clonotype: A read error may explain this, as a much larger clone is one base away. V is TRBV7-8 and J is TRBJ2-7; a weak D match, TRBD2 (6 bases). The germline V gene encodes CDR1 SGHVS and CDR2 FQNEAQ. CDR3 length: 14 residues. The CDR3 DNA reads TGTGCCAACAGCCCCGCGGGAAGCTCCTACGAGCAGTACTTC. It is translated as CANSPAGSSYEQYF.

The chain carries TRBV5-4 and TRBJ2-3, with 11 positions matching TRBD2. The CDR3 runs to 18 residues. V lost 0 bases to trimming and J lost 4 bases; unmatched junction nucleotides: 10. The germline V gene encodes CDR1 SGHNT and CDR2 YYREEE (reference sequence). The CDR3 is CASSLEGGLAGGADTQYF. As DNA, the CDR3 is TGTGCCAGCAGCTTGGAGGGGGGGCTAGCGGGAGGTGCAGATACGCAGTATTTT.

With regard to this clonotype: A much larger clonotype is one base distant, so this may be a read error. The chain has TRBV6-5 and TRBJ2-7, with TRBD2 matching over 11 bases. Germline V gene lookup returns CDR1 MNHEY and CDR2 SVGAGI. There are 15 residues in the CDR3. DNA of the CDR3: TGTGCCAGCAGTTACTCGCTAGCGGGAGGCTACGGGCAGTACTTC. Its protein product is CASSYSLAGGYGQYF.